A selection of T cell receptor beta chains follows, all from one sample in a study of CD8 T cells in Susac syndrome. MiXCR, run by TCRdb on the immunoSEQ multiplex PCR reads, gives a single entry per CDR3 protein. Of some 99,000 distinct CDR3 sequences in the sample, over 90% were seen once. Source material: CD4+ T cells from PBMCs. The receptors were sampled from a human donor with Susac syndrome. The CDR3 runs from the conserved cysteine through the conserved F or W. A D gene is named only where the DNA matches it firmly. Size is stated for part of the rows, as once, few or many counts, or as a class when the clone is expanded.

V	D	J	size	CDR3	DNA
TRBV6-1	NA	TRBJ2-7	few	CASSRGRDSEQYF	TGTGCCAGCAGCCGGGGCCGAGATTCCGAGCAGTACTTC
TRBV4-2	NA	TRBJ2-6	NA	CASSQNNRVGANVLTF	TGTGCCAGCAGCCAAAACAACAGGGTTGGGGCCAACGTCCTGACTTTC
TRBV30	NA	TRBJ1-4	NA	CAWSIQSGALNEKLFF	TGTGCCTGGAGTATCCAATCCGGGGCCCTAAATGAAAAACTGTTTTTT
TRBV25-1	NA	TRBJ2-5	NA	CASSDPTRGSETQYF	TGTGCCAGCAGTGACCCCACGAGGGGCTCAGAGACCCAGTACTTC
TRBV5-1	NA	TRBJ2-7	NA	CASSLERGGYEQYF	TGCGCCAGCAGCTTGGAGAGGGGGGGCTACGAGCAGTACTTC
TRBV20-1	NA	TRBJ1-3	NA	CSVRFPSGNTIYF	TGCAGTGTCAGATTCCCCTCTGGAAACACCATATATTTT
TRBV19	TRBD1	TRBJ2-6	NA	CASTGQGSFGANVLTF	TGTGCCAGCACGGGACAGGGCTCATTTGGGGCCAACGTCCTGACTTTC
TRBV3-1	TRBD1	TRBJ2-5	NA	CASSQEGGNRGRETQYF	TGTGCCAGCAGCCAAGAAGGGGGGAACAGGGGGCGGGAGACCCAGTACTTC
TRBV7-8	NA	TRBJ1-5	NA	CASSPAQQRRTVNQPQHF	TGTGCCAGCAGCCCAGCACAGCAGAGGCGTACGGTCAATCAGCCCCAGCATTTT
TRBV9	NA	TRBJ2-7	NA	CASSVVGDIGEQYF	TGTGCCAGCAGCGTAGTAGGAGACATAGGCGAGCAGTACTTC
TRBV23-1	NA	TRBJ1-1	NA	CASSRGPWRVWLNTEAFF	TGCGCCAGCAGTCGCGGACCATGGAGAGTTTGGCTGAACACTGAAGCTTTCTTT
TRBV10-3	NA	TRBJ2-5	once	CAISQGHQETQYF	TGTGCCATCTCCCAGGGCCACCAAGAGACCCAGTACTTC
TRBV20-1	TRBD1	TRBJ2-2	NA	CSANRGRVAGELFF	TGCAGTGCTAACAGGGGGCGAGTGGCCGGGGAGCTGTTTTTT
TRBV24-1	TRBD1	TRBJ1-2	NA	CATSDSKPGTANYGYTF	TGTGCCACCAGTGATTCGAAACCAGGGACAGCTAACTATGGCTACACCTTC
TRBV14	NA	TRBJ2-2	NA	CASSTRRVDTGELFF	TGTGCCAGCAGCACTCGCAGGGTGGACACCGGGGAGCTGTTTTTT
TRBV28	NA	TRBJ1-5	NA	CASSSPLEGKTNQPQHF	TGTGCCAGCAGTTCCCCATTGGAAGGGAAGACCAATCAGCCCCAGCATTTT
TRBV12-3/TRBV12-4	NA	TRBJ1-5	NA	CASSLSGGLQPQHF	TGTGCCAGCAGTCTGTCTGGTGGGCTTCAGCCCCAGCATTTT
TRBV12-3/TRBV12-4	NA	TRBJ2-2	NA	CASSPHPGVVIGELFF	TGTGCCAGCAGTCCCCACCCAGGGGTTGTCATCGGGGAGCTGTTTTTT
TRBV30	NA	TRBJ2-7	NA	CAWSVLRGLSYEQYF	TGTGCCTGGAGTGTACTACGCGGCCTCTCCTACGAGCAGTACTTC
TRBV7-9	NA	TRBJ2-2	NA	CASSLGDTHTGELFF	TGTGCCAGCAGCTTAGGGGACACCCACACCGGGGAGCTGTTTTTT
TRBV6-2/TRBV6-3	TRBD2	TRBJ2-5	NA	CASSLLGGGAPETQYF	TGTGCCAGCAGTCTGTTGGGCGGGGGGGCTCCAGAGACCCAGTACTTC
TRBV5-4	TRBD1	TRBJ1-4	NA	CASSSNRGGNEKLFF	TGTGCCAGCAGCTCGAACAGGGGAGGAAATGAAAAACTGTTTTTT
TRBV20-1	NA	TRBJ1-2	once	CSARDGSTSYGYTF	TGCAGTGCTAGAGATGGAAGCACGAGCTATGGCTACACCTTC
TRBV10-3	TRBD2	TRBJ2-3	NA	CAISESGSGVSTDTQYF	TGTGCCATCAGTGAGTCGGGTAGCGGGGTTAGCACAGATACGCAGTATTTT
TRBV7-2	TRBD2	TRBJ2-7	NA	CASSLNHGRDEQYF	TGTGCCAGCAGCCTAAATCACGGGAGGGACGAGCAGTACTTC
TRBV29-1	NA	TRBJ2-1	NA	CSVGQGPNYNEQFF	TGCAGCGTGGGTCAGGGTCCTAACTACAATGAGCAGTTCTTC
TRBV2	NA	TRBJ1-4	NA	CASSDRSNEKLFF	TGTGCCAGCAGTGACAGATCGAACGAAAAACTGTTTTTT
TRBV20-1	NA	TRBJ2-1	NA	CSARRRGSSYNEQFF	TGCAGTGCTAGACGAAGGGGGAGCTCCTACAATGAGCAGTTCTTC
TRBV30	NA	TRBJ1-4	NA	CAWSVSATNEKLFF	TGTGCCTGGAGTGTTTCGGCGACTAATGAAAAACTGTTTTTT
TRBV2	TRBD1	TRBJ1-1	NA	CASSEARGQGAFF	TGTGCCAGCAGTGAAGCAAGGGGGCAGGGAGCTTTCTTT
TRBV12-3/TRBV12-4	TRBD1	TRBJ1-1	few	CASTVDRDTEAFF	TGTGCCAGCACGGTGGACAGGGATACTGAAGCTTTCTTT
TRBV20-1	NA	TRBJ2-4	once	CSASQGQAKNIQYF	TGCAGTGCTAGTCAGGGGCAGGCCAAAAACATTCAGTACTTC
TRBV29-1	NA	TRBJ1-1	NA	CSVEGNTEAFF	TGCAGCGTTGAAGGTAACACTGAAGCTTTCTTT
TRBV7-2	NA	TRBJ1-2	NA	CASSFRQPESHGYTF	TGTGCCAGCAGCTTCCGGCAGCCCGAGTCCCATGGCTACACCTTC
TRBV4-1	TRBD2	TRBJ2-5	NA	CASRRTSGGALETQYF	TGCGCCAGCAGACGGACTAGCGGGGGGGCCTTAGAGACCCAGTACTTC
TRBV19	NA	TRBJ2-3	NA	CASRMGSGYTDTQYF	TGTGCCAGTAGGATGGGATCGGGGTACACAGATACGCAGTATTTT